These 14 T cell receptor beta chains share one sample of origin, sequenced in a study of blood T cells in healthy people across ages. Combining a sample-barcoded 5' primer with a J-beta primer mix, a second PCR ran for 7 to 11 cycles. TCRdb re-analysed the 5' RACE reads in MiXCR, keeping a single row per CDR3 protein. The sample holds 1,500,000 or so distinct CDR3 sequences, around 59% seen once. What was sequenced was blood. These TCRs come from a man between 18 and 35 years old in good health.

This clonotype has just a few counts. The V call is TRBV27, the J call TRBJ2-1, with D tentatively TRBD2 (6 bases). CDR3 length: 14 amino acids. Germline loops: CDR1 MNHEY, CDR2 SMNVEV (reference sequence). The V end lost 3 bases, the J end lost 8 bases, and 14 bases lay between the germline ends. DNA of the CDR3: TGTGCCAGCAGTTTTAATACGGAGGGCTATGAGCAGTTCTTC. Translating gives CASSFNTEGYEQFF.

The chain joins TRBV7-6 to TRBJ2-7, with 10 bases matching TRBD2. J gave up 0 bases and V 1 base, and 15 bases lay outside the gene matches. Per the germline V gene, CDR1 is SGHVS and CDR2 is FNYEAQ. CDR3 length equals 20 residues. As DNA, the CDR3 is TGTGCCAGCAGCTTAGTAATGAGCGCTAGCGGGAGTGGAAGCTCCTACGAGCAGTACTTC. Its protein is CASSLVMSASGSGSSYEQYF.

This chain connects TRBV4-2 to TRBJ2-7; 11 bases agree with TRBD2. Per the germline V gene, CDR1 is LGHNA and CDR2 is YNFKEQ. J lost 3 bases, V lost 0 bases, and 4 bases had no gene match. The CDR3 is made up of 16 amino acids. CDR3: CASSQDPLAGGYEQYF. The DNA of the CDR3 is TGTGCCAGCAGCCAAGATCCCCTAGCGGGAGGCTACGAGCAGTACTTC.

The rearrangement links TRBV5-1 to TRBJ2-1; D is unclear. The V end was cut by 6 bases, the J end by 5 bases, with 12 bases between. Germline CDR1 and CDR2: SGHRS and YFSETQ. This CDR3 comprises 13 residues. The CDR3 spells CASNPSANNEQFF. CDR3 in DNA: TGCGCCAGCAATCCGAGCGCAAACAATGAGCAGTTCTTC.

In its sample, this clonotype was seen a few times. The chain links TRBV27 to TRBJ1-4; D is perhaps TRBD1 (5 bases). The germline gives CDR1 MNHEY, CDR2 SMNVEV (reference sequence). CDR3 length equals 13 residues. Trimming pared 8 bases from V and 2 bases from J, leaving 9 bases between. CDR3 DNA: TGTGCCAGCGGGGGGTCGACTAATGAAAAACTGTTTTTT. This encodes CASGGSTNEKLFF.

The chain employs TRBV27 and TRBJ1-1; no definite D call. Per the germline V gene, CDR1 is MNHEY and CDR2 is SMNVEV (reference sequence). The length of the CDR3 is 15 residues. Trimming cost V 2 bases and J 2 bases, with 12 bases left between them. In nucleotides, the CDR3 is TGTGCCAGCAGTTTAGGGGTGGAGGGTAACACTGAAGCTTTCTTT. Residues: CASSLGVEGNTEAFF.

This clonotype showed up just a few times. The chain has TRBV3-1 and TRBJ2-6; D gene ambiguous. Germline CDR1 LGHDT, CDR2 YNNKEL (reference sequence). The V and J ends lost 1 base and 2 bases respectively, with 9 bases between them. The CDR3 has 16 amino acids. Here the CDR3 DNA reads TGTGCCAGCAGCCAAGTCATTGGGGCTGGGGCCAACGTCCTGACTTTC. As protein: CASSQVIGAGANVLTF.

The rearrangement uses TRBV5-1 and TRBJ2-2, with TRBD1 as a possible D gene (5 bases). CDR1 SGHRS and CDR2 YFSETQ come from the germline V gene. This CDR3 has 16 amino acids. V lost 4 bases and J lost 5, with 18 bases in between. As DNA, the CDR3 is TGCGCCAGCAGCGGCTCTCCTGGGGCGGAAACCGGGGAGCTGTTTTTT. Its translation: CASSGSPGAETGELFF.

This chain links TRBV7-9 with TRBJ2-7; D is perhaps TRBD2 (5 bases). Germline V lookup: CDR1 SEHNR, CDR2 FQNEAQ (reference sequence). Trimming took 5 bases from V and 7 from J, leaving 15 bases between them. The CDR3 extends over 13 amino acids. DNA of the CDR3: TGTGCCAGCAGCACCACGTGGGAGAATGAGCAGTACTTC. This codes for CASSTTWENEQYF.

J is TRBJ2-3 and V is TRBV6-6; D unclear. The CDR3 has 15 amino acids. Germline lookup yields CDR1 MNHNY and CDR2 SVGAGI (reference sequence). Trimming took 0 bases from V and 2 from J, leaving 9 bases between them. The CDR3 region is CASSYSIGNTDTQYF. CDR3 bases: TGTGCCAGCAGTTACTCGATCGGTAACACAGATACGCAGTATTTT.

This clonotype was detected only a few times. V and J are TRBV5-1 and TRBJ2-3; possibly TRBD1 for D (5 bases). This CDR3 spans 14 amino acids. The germline V gene has CDR1 SGHRS and CDR2 YFSETQ. V shed 2 bases and J shed 2 bases, with 9 bases lying between them. This CDR3 reads CASSFQGDTDTQYF. CDR3 sequence (DNA): TGCGCCAGCAGCTTCCAAGGGGACACAGATACGCAGTATTTT.

This clonotype was detected only once. This rearrangement joins TRBV12-3 or TRBV12-4 to TRBJ2-7, with 11 bases that match TRBD1. The CDR3 runs 16 residues. Trimming cost V 4 bases and J 7 bases; bases outside gene matches: 12. The CDR3 loop is CASSSLGQGGGNEQYF. The CDR3, as DNA: TGTGCCAGCAGTTCGCTGGGACAGGGGGGGGGCAATGAGCAGTACTTC.

The rearrangement links TRBV7-8 to TRBJ2-1; 10 positions agree with TRBD2. J gave up 6 bases and V 1 base, and 9 bases lay outside the gene matches. Germline V gene data show CDR1 as SGHVS and CDR2 as FQNEAQ. The CDR3 is 17 amino acids. The CDR3 DNA reads as TGTGCCAGCAGCTTAGTCGAAGCGGGAGGGCCGTCCAATGAGCAGTTCTTC. Its protein is CASSLVEAGGPSNEQFF.

In this sample, this clonotype turned up a few times. The chain joins TRBV29-1 to TRBJ2-3, with 9 nucleotides matching TRBD2. Germline CDR1 and CDR2: SQVTM and ANQGSEA. The V and J ends lost 0 bases and 4 bases, in that order; junction bases with no gene match: 8. This CDR3 has 16 amino acids. CDR3 bases: TGCAGCGTTGAAGATCCGCGGGGGGGGTTCGCAGATACGCAGTATTTT. It yields the protein CSVEDPRGGFADTQYF.